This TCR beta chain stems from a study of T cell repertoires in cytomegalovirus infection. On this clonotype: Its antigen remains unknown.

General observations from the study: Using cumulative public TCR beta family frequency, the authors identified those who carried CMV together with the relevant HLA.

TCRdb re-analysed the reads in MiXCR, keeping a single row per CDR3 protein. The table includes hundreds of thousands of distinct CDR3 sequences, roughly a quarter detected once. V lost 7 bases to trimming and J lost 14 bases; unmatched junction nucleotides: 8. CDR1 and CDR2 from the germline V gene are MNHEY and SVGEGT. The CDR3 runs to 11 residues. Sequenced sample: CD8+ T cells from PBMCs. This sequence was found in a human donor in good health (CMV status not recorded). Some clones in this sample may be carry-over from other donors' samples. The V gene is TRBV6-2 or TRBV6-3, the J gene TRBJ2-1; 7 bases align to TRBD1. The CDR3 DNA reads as TGTGCCAGCACCCTAGGACAGGCAAAGTTCTTC. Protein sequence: CASTLGQAKFF.